This TCR beta chain stems from a study of CD8+CD57+ T cells in acquired aplastic anemia. Background on the study: Quantities of DNA derived from sorted CD4+ and CD8+ cells averaged approximately 3.3 ug. Study-wide findings and caveats: Patients were compared with controls for CD8+ Simpson's diversity, and no significant difference emerged.

Per the germline V gene, CDR1 is SGHTA and CDR2 is FQGTGA. V lost 0 bases and J 7 bases, leaving 19 bases between the germline ends. The CDR3 sequence is 16 residues long. This clonotype occurred many times. Its target is not known. Only patients with CD8+CD57+ cell expansion on flow cytometry were chosen for sequencing. No therapy had been given to the patients at the time of blood sampling. Using genomic DNA as the template, TCR beta VDJ and CDR3 profiling was carried out. TCRdb independently ran MiXCR on the reads; one entry per CDR3 protein. Of a few hundred thousand distinct CDR3 sequences listed, about half are singletons.

This chain uses TRBV7-3 with TRBJ2-7, with a tentative D call TRBD2 (6 bases). The sample taken for sequencing was sorted CD4+, CD8+, or CD8+CD57+ T cells (not recorded which) from PBMCs. The TCR originated in a human donor with aplastic anemia. The DNA for the CDR3 is TGTGCCAGCAGCTTAACTAGCGGAGCCTCCTCTAGTGAGCAGTACTTC. Translating it yields CASSLTSGASSSEQYF.